The rows below give T cell receptor beta chains drawn from one sample of a study of T cells after yellow fever vaccination. TCRdb ran MiXCR on the 5' RACE reads and lists one entry per CDR3 protein. The sample shows about 220,000 distinct CDR3 sequences, 2.5% to 3.5% of them seen only once. The sample consisted of CD4+ T cells sorted from PBMCs, taken 10 days after the yellow fever booster vaccination. Receptors were obtained from a man aged 18 to 30 who received the YFV17D yellow fever vaccine. Both conserved end residues are part of each CDR3. D genes are given only for firm matches. Expanded clones are given a class, and other clones once, few, many or no size at all.

j_call | cdr3_length | v_call | d_call | clone_size | cdr3_aa | cdr3_nt
TRBJ2-1 | 16 | TRBV7-2 | TRBD1 | many | CASSWVPGQGVVEQFF | TGTGCCAGCAGTTGGGTCCCGGGACAGGGGGTAGTTGAGCAGTTCTTC
TRBJ2-5 | 13 | TRBV25-1 | NA | many | CASSEEWMETQYF | TGTGCCAGCAGTGAAGAATGGATGGAGACCCAGTACTTC
TRBJ2-3 | 12 | TRBV28 | NA | few | CAVSPHTDTQYF | TGTGCCGTCTCCCCTCACACAGATACGCAGTATTTT
TRBJ1-3 | 15 | TRBV18 | NA | NA | CASSPPLGSGNTIYF | TGTGCCAGCTCACCACCCTTGGGCTCTGGAAACACCATATATTTT
TRBJ1-1 | 16 | TRBV11-1 | NA | few | CASSLSAGELNTEAFF | TGTGCCAGCAGCTTAAGCGCAGGGGAGTTGAACACTGAAGCTTTCTTT
TRBJ1-6 | 16 | TRBV4-1 | NA | NA | CASSHWTRKYNSPLHF | TGCGCCAGCAGCCACTGGACACGGAAATATAATTCACCCCTCCACTTT
TRBJ2-1 | 13 | TRBV18 | NA | NA | CASSPIQFGEQFF | TGTGCCAGCTCACCAATTCAATTCGGTGAGCAGTTCTTC
TRBJ1-4 | 16 | TRBV5-1 | TRBD1 | many | CASSLWGQGGDEKLFF | TGCGCCAGCAGCCTGTGGGGACAGGGAGGTGATGAAAAACTGTTTTTT
TRBJ1-2 | 16 | TRBV7-9 | NA | NA | CASSLAGRALNYGYTF | TGTGCCAGCAGCTTAGCTGGGCGGGCTCTAAACTATGGCTACACCTTC
TRBJ1-4 | 13 | TRBV5-6 | NA | NA | CASSPGLFEKLFF | TGTGCCAGCAGCCCAGGACTATTTGAAAAACTGTTTTTT
TRBJ2-1 | 15 | TRBV5-1 | NA | many | CASSLGTKSYNEQFF | TGCGCCAGCAGCTTGGGGACCAAATCCTACAATGAGCAGTTCTTC
TRBJ1-5 | 13 | TRBV12-3/TRBV12-4 | TRBD1 | few | CASRRDSHQPQHF | TGTGCCAGCAGACGGGACAGTCATCAGCCCCAGCATTTT
TRBJ2-2 | 14 | TRBV10-1 | TRBD1 | many | CASSGTGGTGELFF | TGCGCCAGCAGTGGGACAGGGGGCACCGGGGAGCTGTTTTTT
TRBJ2-5 | 16 | TRBV4-2 | TRBD2 | many | CASSQGRRGMQETQYF | TGTGCCAGCAGCCAAGGTCGGCGGGGGATGCAAGAGACCCAGTACTTC
TRBJ1-5 | 12 | TRBV7-2 | NA | NA | CASSLGVRPQHF | TGTGCCAGCAGCTTAGGAGTCCGGCCCCAGCATTTT
TRBJ2-1 | 15 | TRBV12-3/TRBV12-4 | TRBD2 | few | CASSLGAGDYNEQFF | TGTGCCAGCAGTTTGGGAGCGGGGGACTACAATGAGCAGTTCTTC
TRBJ1-2 | 15 | TRBV19 | NA | NA | CASSISDRRSDGYTF | TGTGCCAGTAGTATATCTGATCGGAGGTCGGATGGCTACACCTTC
TRBJ1-1 | 14 | TRBV12-5 | TRBD1 | few | CASGSTGSDTEAFF | TGTGCTAGTGGTTCGACAGGGTCGGACACTGAAGCTTTCTTT
TRBJ1-6 | 13 | TRBV6-2/TRBV6-3 | NA | many | CASSWDGNSPLHF | TGTGCCAGCAGTTGGGACGGAAATTCACCCCTCCACTTT
TRBJ2-7 | 14 | TRBV30 | TRBD1 | many | CAYHPRDRTYEQYF | TGTGCCTACCACCCACGGGACAGAACCTACGAGCAGTACTTC
TRBJ2-3 | 12 | TRBV12-3/TRBV12-4 | NA | few | CASSDRGDTQYF | TGTGCCAGCAGTGATCGGGGAGATACGCAGTATTTT
TRBJ2-1 | 15 | TRBV18 | NA | few | CASSPIWSSYNEQFF | TGTGCCAGCTCACCGATCTGGAGCTCCTACAATGAGCAGTTCTTC
TRBJ1-3 | 17 | TRBV5-4 | NA | NA | CATPRPDNSNSGNTIYF | TGTGCCACGCCCCGTCCTGATAACAGCAACTCTGGAAACACCATATATTTT
TRBJ1-5 | 13 | TRBV20-1 | NA | many | CSARSRSNQPQHF | TGCAGTGCCAGAAGTCGGAGCAATCAGCCCCAGCATTTT
TRBJ2-7 | 15 | TRBV10-1 | TRBD2 | NA | CASSGPGGGASEQYF | TGCGCCAGCAGTGGCCCGGGCGGGGGGGCATCCGAGCAGTACTTC
TRBJ2-7 | 15 | TRBV5-6 | TRBD1 | few | CASSQPGQGAREQYF | TGTGCCAGCAGCCAACCGGGACAGGGGGCGAGGGAGCAGTACTTC
TRBJ1-1 | 15 | TRBV19 | TRBD1 | NA | CASSPRQGVRTEAFF | TGTGCCAGTAGTCCCCGACAGGGCGTCCGTACTGAAGCTTTCTTT
TRBJ2-1 | 13 | TRBV10-3 | NA | NA | CAISESETVEQFF | TGTGCCATCAGTGAGTCTGAAACGGTTGAGCAGTTCTTC
TRBJ2-2 | 18 | TRBV5-1 | NA | few | CASSLAPQGQGNTGELFF | TGCGCCAGCAGCTTGGCCCCCCAGGGGCAGGGGAACACCGGGGAGCTGTTTTTT
TRBJ1-5 | 15 | TRBV7-2 | NA | many | CASRVSGNSNQPQHF | TGTGCCAGCAGGGTGTCTGGTAATAGCAATCAGCCCCAGCATTTT
TRBJ2-5 | 13 | TRBV20-1 | NA | many | CSASPSGRETQYF | TGCAGTGCTAGCCCTTCGGGGAGGGAGACCCAGTACTTC
TRBJ2-1 | 16 | TRBV19 | TRBD2 | NA | CASDLSGTSGVNEQFF | TGTGCCAGTGACCTTTCCGGGACTAGCGGTGTCAATGAGCAGTTCTTC
TRBJ2-4 | 14 | TRBV5-5 | NA | many | CASSLELGLGIQYF | TGTGCCAGCAGCTTGGAGCTGGGTTTGGGCATTCAGTACTTC
TRBJ2-3 | 16 | TRBV5-8 | NA | few | CASSLGYSGVADTQYF | TGTGCCAGCAGCTTGGGGTATTCCGGGGTGGCGGATACGCAGTATTTT
TRBJ1-5 | 16 | TRBV10-3 | NA | few | CAISESSGQQNQPQHF | TGTGCCATCAGTGAGTCTAGCGGACAGCAGAATCAGCCCCAGCATTTT
TRBJ2-1 | 15 | TRBV5-5 | TRBD1 | many | CASSSGTASYNEQFF | TGTGCCAGCAGTTCCGGGACAGCCTCCTACAATGAGCAGTTCTTC
TRBJ1-4 | 17 | TRBV15 | NA | NA | CATSRDLGMGTNEKLFF | TGTGCCACCAGCAGAGATCTGGGGATGGGAACTAATGAAAAACTGTTTTTT
TRBJ2-5 | 12 | TRBV30 | NA | many | CAWSPGSGTQYF | TGTGCCTGGAGTCCAGGGAGTGGGACCCAGTACTTC
TRBJ1-5 | 12 | TRBV7-9 | NA | few | CASSPPPWPQHF | TGTGCCAGCAGCCCCCCCCCTTGGCCCCAGCATTTT
TRBJ1-2 | 19 | TRBV4-3 | TRBD1 | NA | CASSQDMDRGPGENYGYTF | TGCGCCAGCAGCCAAGATATGGACAGGGGGCCAGGTGAAAACTATGGCTACACCTTC
TRBJ1-4 | 14 | TRBV20-1 | NA | few | CSARDLGGGEKLFF | TGCAGTGCTAGAGATCTTGGGGGAGGTGAAAAACTGTTTTTT
TRBJ1-1 | 14 | TRBV12-3/TRBV12-4 | TRBD1 | NA | CASSRDRRRAEAFF | TGTGCCAGCTCCCGGGACAGGCGGCGCGCTGAAGCTTTCTTT
TRBJ2-1 | 14 | TRBV5-1 | TRBD2 | many | CASSQTLAAGEQFF | TGCGCCAGCAGCCAAACACTAGCGGCGGGAGAGCAGTTCTTC
TRBJ2-1 | 14 | TRBV6-2/TRBV6-3 | NA | many | CASSTQGLTDEQFF | TGTGCCAGCAGCACCCAAGGGCTGACGGATGAGCAGTTCTTC
TRBJ2-3 | 17 | TRBV5-6 | TRBD2 | NA | CASRPGLAGGLTDTQYF | TGTGCCAGCAGGCCGGGACTAGCGGGGGGGCTCACAGATACGCAGTATTTT
TRBJ2-6 | 15 | TRBV6-5 | NA | NA | CASSYQRSGANVLTF | TGTGCCAGCAGTTACCAACGCTCTGGGGCCAACGTCCTGACTTTC
TRBJ1-6 | 15 | TRBV20-1 | NA | many | CSASGGSSYNSPLHF | TGCAGTGCTAGCGGGGGCAGCTCCTATAATTCACCCCTCCACTTT
TRBJ2-3 | 13 | TRBV9 | NA | NA | CASSVGPADTQYF | TGTGCCAGCAGCGTAGGTCCCGCAGATACGCAGTATTTT
TRBJ2-7 | 14 | TRBV6-5 | TRBD1 | NA | CASSYSGTGYEQYF | TGTGCCAGCAGTTACTCCGGGACAGGGTACGAGCAGTACTTC
TRBJ2-7 | 11 | TRBV6-2/TRBV6-3 | NA | many | CASRDYYEQYF | TGTGCCAGCAGGGACTACTACGAGCAGTACTTC
TRBJ1-3 | 14 | TRBV4-3 | NA | few | CASSHPPPRNTIYF | TGCGCCAGCAGCCACCCCCCGCCCCGAAACACCATATATTTT
TRBJ1-1 | 13 | TRBV9 | NA | many | CASSSDLNTEAFF | TGTGCCAGCAGCTCGGACTTGAACACTGAAGCTTTCTTT
TRBJ1-5 | 14 | TRBV5-1 | NA | many | CASSLEGGGQPQHF | TGCGCCAGCAGCTTGGAAGGGGGTGGGCAGCCCCAGCATTTT